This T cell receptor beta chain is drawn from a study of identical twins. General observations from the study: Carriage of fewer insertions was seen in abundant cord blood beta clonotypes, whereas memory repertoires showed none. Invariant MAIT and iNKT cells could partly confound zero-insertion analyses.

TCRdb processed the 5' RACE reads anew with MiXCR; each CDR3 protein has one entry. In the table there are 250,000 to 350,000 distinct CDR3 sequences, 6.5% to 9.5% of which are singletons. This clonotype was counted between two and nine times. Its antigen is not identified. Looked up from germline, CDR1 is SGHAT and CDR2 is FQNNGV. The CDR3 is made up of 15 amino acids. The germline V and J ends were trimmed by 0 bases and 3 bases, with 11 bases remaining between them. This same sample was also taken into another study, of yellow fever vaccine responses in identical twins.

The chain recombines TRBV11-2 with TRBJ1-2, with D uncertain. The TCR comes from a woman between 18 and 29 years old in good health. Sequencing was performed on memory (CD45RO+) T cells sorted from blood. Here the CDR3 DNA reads TGTGCCAGCAGCTTAGATCTAGGTGGTGACTATGGCTACACCTTC. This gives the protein CASSLDLGGDYGYTF.